A single sample is the source of the 23 T cell receptor beta chains below, sequenced in a study of T cell repertoires in cytomegalovirus infection. TCRdb passed the reads through MiXCR, listing each CDR3 protein once. The sample lists hundreds of thousands of distinct CDR3 sequences; under 40% were seen once. The sample was PBMCs. These receptors originate from a human donor in good health (CMV status not recorded). Some clones in this sample may be carry-over from other donors' samples.

This clonotype was seen more than once but under ten times. This chain joins TRBV7-2 and TRBJ1-1; D call uncertain. The V gene lost 3 bases and the J gene lost 11 bases, with 22 bases spanning the gap. This CDR3 spans 15 amino acids. CDR1 SGHTA and CDR2 FQGNSA come from the germline V gene. The CDR3 sequence: CASSLGPASGFWAFF. The CDR3 DNA reads as TGTGCCAGCAGCTTGGGCCCGGCCAGTGGGTTTTGGGCTTTCTTT.

J is TRBJ2-6 and V is TRBV5-6; D remains unclear. The CDR3 contains 13 residues. Germline V gives CDR1 SGHDT, CDR2 YYEEEE. V dropped 1 base and J dropped 6 bases, with 5 bases sitting between them. CDR3 region: CASSLLEANVLTF. In DNA form, the CDR3 reads TGTGCCAGCAGCTTGCTTGAGGCCAACGTCCTGACTTTC.

The sample holds a few counts of this clonotype. The V call is TRBV12-3 or TRBV12-4, the J call TRBJ2-6; D may be TRBD1 or TRBD2 (6 bases each). The CDR3 covers 18 residues. The V end lost 5 bases, the J end lost 4 bases, and 21 bases lay between the germline ends. CDR3 sequence: CASSPSAQGRRGANVLTF. DNA of the CDR3: TGTGCCAGCAGTCCAAGCGCCCAGGGGAGGCGCGGGGCCAACGTCCTGACTTTC.

The chain joins TRBV18 to TRBJ2-7; TRBD2 might be the D (6 bases). The CDR3 has 15 amino acids. Germline V lookup: CDR1 KGHSH, CDR2 LQKENI. V lost 2 bases and J lost 2, with 13 bases in between. The CDR3 loop is CASSPGGTGAYEQYF. The CDR3 bases are TGTGCCAGCTCACCAGGCGGGACGGGCGCCTACGAGCAGTACTTC. Full variable domain (rest looked up from reference TRBV18 and TRBJ2-7): NAGVMQNPRHLVRRRGQEARLRCSPMKGHSHVYWYRQLPEEGLKFMVYLQKENIIDESGMPKERFSAEFPKEGPSILRIQQVVRGDSAAYFCASSPGGTGAYEQYFGPGTRLTVT.

In its sample, this clonotype was seen a few times. This chain joins TRBV19 and TRBJ2-5; 11 bases agree with TRBD2. Germline V gene lookup returns CDR1 LNHDA and CDR2 SQIVND (reference sequence). There are 15 residues in the CDR3. The J segment lost 2 bases and the V segment lost 1 base, leaving 0 bases of the junction unmatched. CDR3 bases: TGTGCCAGTAGTATAGTAGCGGGGGGGCAAGAGACCCAGTACTTC. As protein: CASSIVAGGQETQYF.

This clonotype has a handful of counts. This chain connects TRBV5-6 to TRBJ2-7; D ambiguous. With 0 bases removed from V and 3 bases from J, the gap between germline ends came to 10 bases. CDR3 length equals 14 residues. Germline V gene sequence: CDR1 SGHDT, CDR2 YYEEEE. The CDR3 DNA is TGTGCCAGCAGCTTGGGAAGGGCCGACTACGAGCAGTACTTC. It yields the protein CASSLGRADYEQYF.

The chain recombines TRBV12-3 or TRBV12-4 with TRBJ1-2, with no clear D. Trimming removed 6 bases from V and 5 bases from J, with 7 bases in between. This CDR3 contains 11 residues. The CDR3 DNA reads as TGTGCCAGCAGCACCGTTTATGGCTACACCTTC. It yields the protein CASSTVYGYTF.

With regard to this clonotype: One junction end does not reproduce the germline sequence, and a read error may be involved. The chain employs TRBV7-3 and TRBJ2-4; 10 bases are shared with TRBD1. Germline CDR1 SGHTA, CDR2 FQGTGA. The CDR3 is made up of 20 amino acids. CDR3 sequence (DNA): TGTGCCAGCAGCTTAAGTGGGACAGGGGTATCGGACCTCTCCAACAACATTCAGTACTTC. It encodes CASSLSGTGVSDLSNNIQYF.

This clonotype was counted a few times. The chain recombines TRBV6-6 with TRBJ2-1; 7 bases line up with TRBD2. The CDR3 spans 13 residues. V lost 6 bases to trimming and J lost 10 bases; unmatched junction nucleotides: 9. CDR1 is MNHNY and CDR2 is SVGAGI in the germline V gene (reference sequence). Written as DNA, the CDR3 is TGTGCCAGCAGGACGGCGGGAGTAAAAGAGCAGTTCTTC. It codes for CASRTAGVKEQFF.

The chain recombines TRBV7-6 with TRBJ2-5; weak D call: TRBD2 (5 bases). V lost 4 bases to trimming and J lost 4 bases, with 16 bases between them. From germline, CDR1 is SGHVS and CDR2 FNYEAQ. This CDR3 comprises 15 residues. The CDR3 DNA sequence: TGTGCCAGCAGCTCGAGCACACTAGTCGTAGAGACCCAGTACTTC. Its translation is CASSSSTLVVETQYF.

As concerns this clonotype: This may arise from a read error, as a much more abundant clone is one base away. V gene TRBV12-3 or TRBV12-4 combines with J gene TRBJ2-1, with D hard to call. The length of the CDR3 is 14 residues. Deletions cut 9 bases from V and 3 bases from J, with 15 bases between. CDR3 sequence reads: CARSPWIGYNEQFF. CDR3 nucleotides: TGTGCCAGGAGCCCCTGGATCGGCTACAATGAGCAGTTCTTC.

This clonotype was counted once. The rearrangement uses TRBV20-1 and TRBJ1-2, with 8 bases identical to TRBD1. The V segment lost 6 bases and the J segment 2 bases; nucleotides outside the gene matches: 5. Per germline, CDR1 DFQATT and CDR2 SNEGSKA (reference sequence). The CDR3 spans 13 residues. The CDR3 DNA sequence: TGCAGTGCCGGGACAGGAGCCAACTATGGCTACACCTTC. Protein sequence: CSAGTGANYGYTF.

The rearrangement links TRBV7-2 to TRBJ1-1, with D hard to call. Trimming removed 7 bases from V and 6 bases from J, with 15 bases in between. The CDR3 sequence is 13 residues long. Germline loops: CDR1 SGHTA, CDR2 FQGNSA. The CDR3 reads CASTLLENSEAFF. The CDR3 coding sequence is TGTGCCAGCACCCTGTTAGAAAACTCTGAAGCTTTCTTT.

This clonotype came up a few times. For the CDR3, the DNA is TGTGCCAGCAGTGAGGACAGGGGGCTTGATTACGAGCAGTACTTC. It encodes CASSEDRGLDYEQYF. The chain couples TRBV6-1 to TRBJ2-7; 11 bases are shared with TRBD1. The CDR3 runs 15 residues. V lost 3 bases and J lost 4; bases outside the gene matches: 5. CDR1 and CDR2 from the germline V gene are MNHNS and SASEGT.

This clonotype was picked up a small number of times. The chain is built from TRBV7-9 and TRBJ1-2; 8 bases align to TRBD1. V trimming: 3 bases; J trimming: 4 bases; junction bases outside the gene matches: 16. The CDR3 is made up of 18 amino acids. CDR1 and CDR2 (germline): SEHNR, FQNEAQ (reference sequence). The CDR3 protein is CASSLLGQGARDVYGYTF. The DNA of the CDR3 is TGTGCCAGCAGCTTGTTAGGGCAGGGGGCGCGGGACGTCTATGGCTACACCTTC.

This clonotype has a count of ten or more. This chain links TRBV11-2 with TRBJ1-4; D is unresolved. V dropped 5 bases and J dropped 3 bases, with 13 bases sitting between them. The CDR3 sequence is 15 residues long. Germline loops: CDR1 SGHAT, CDR2 FQNNGV. The CDR3 protein is CASSPSVSPNEKLFF. As DNA, the CDR3 is TGTGCCAGCAGCCCCTCGGTGTCCCCTAATGAAAAACTGTTTTTT.

This clonotype was counted a few times. This chain links TRBV4-1 with TRBJ1-1; the D gene is possibly TRBD1 (6 bases). V gave up 3 bases and J gave up 4 bases, with 18 bases separating them. The CDR3 runs 16 residues. Per the germline V gene, CDR1 is MGHRA and CDR2 is YSYEKL. This chain's CDR3 is CASSQNRASRGTEAFF. The CDR3 coding sequence is TGCGCCAGCAGCCAGAACAGGGCCTCGAGGGGCACTGAAGCTTTCTTT.

This clonotype was seen only a few times. The chain employs TRBV11-2 and TRBJ1-2, with TRBD1 identical over 7 bases. This CDR3 comprises 15 residues. The V gene end was trimmed by 5 bases and the J gene end by 1 base; junction bases not matched to a gene: 7. Germline-derived CDR1 and CDR2 are SGHAT and FQNNGV. In nucleotides, the CDR3 is TGTGCCAGCAGCCCCCCAGGGGGGATTAACTATGGCTACACCTTC. Amino acid sequence: CASSPPGGINYGYTF.

J is TRBJ1-5 and V is TRBV12-3 or TRBV12-4; a weak D match, TRBD1 (5 bases). V lost 6 bases and J 10 bases, leaving 13 bases between the germline ends. This CDR3 contains 12 residues. CDR3: CASSLGTSPQHF. The CDR3 nucleotides are TGTGCCAGCAGCCTGGGGACCTCCCCCCAGCATTTT.

This clonotype was seen only a few times. At one end the junction does not follow the germline gene, possibly because of a read error. CDR3 region: CASSSTGGNAEAFF. Written as DNA, the CDR3 is TGCGCCAGCAGCTCTACAGGGGGGAACGCTGAAGCTTTCTTT. The V call is TRBV5-1, the J call TRBJ1-1, with TRBD1 matching 8 bases. This CDR3 region has 14 residues. The V gene's germline CDR1 is SGHRS and CDR2 YFSETQ. Supplemented by reference TRBV5-1 and TRBJ1-1, the full variable domain reads KAGVTQTPRYLIKTRGQQVTLSCSPISGHRSVSWYQQTPGQGLQFLFEYFSETQRNKGNFPGRFSGRQFSNSRSEMNVSTLELGDSALYLCASSSTGGNAEAFFGQGTRLTVV.

This clonotype was observed a handful of times. This sequence joins TRBV5-1 and TRBJ1-6; no clear D. V was trimmed by 0 bases and J by 7 bases, leaving 11 bases between them. The V gene's germline CDR1 is SGHRS and CDR2 YFSETQ. The CDR3 consists of 15 residues. The CDR3 DNA follows: TGCGCCAGCAGCTTGGCCACCCGGGTGAATTCACCCCTCCACTTT. Translated: CASSLATRVNSPLHF.

V gene TRBV4-1 combines with J gene TRBJ2-1; the match to TRBD2 covers 8 bases. The CDR3 contains 16 residues. Trimming took 3 bases from V and 3 from J; bases not matched to a gene: 7. Germline V gene data show CDR1 as MGHRA and CDR2 as YSYEKL. In nucleotides, the CDR3 is TGCGCCAGCAGCCAGGGCCCGGGGGGGCACTACAATGAGCAGTTCTTC. As protein: CASSQGPGGHYNEQFF.

This clonotype turned up a few times. V is TRBV27 and J is TRBJ1-4; D is unresolved. The V gene lost 4 bases and the J gene lost 2 bases, with 5 bases spanning the gap. Germline-derived CDR1 and CDR2 are MNHEY and SMNVEV (reference sequence). This CDR3 region has 13 residues. CDR3 region: CASSWQTNEKLFF. As DNA, the CDR3 is TGTGCCAGCAGTTGGCAGACTAATGAAAAACTGTTTTTT.